The 5 T cell receptor beta chains below all came from one sample that was sequenced in a study of shared clonotypes between healthy human individuals. In the naive CD8 group, cells lacked CD45RO and were positively selected for CCR7, so terminally differentiated effector memory CD45RA+ cells were left out. Libraries were prepared by immunoSEQ multiplex PCR; TCRdb keeps only in-frame clonotypes and omits some of them. The sample has about 2 million clones; about 95% are singletons. What was sequenced was naive CD8+ T cells sorted from blood. These receptors came from a man younger than 30 in good health.

This clone came up once. The rearrangement joins TRBV13 to TRBJ2-3, with D perhaps assigned TRBD1 or TRBD2 (6 bases each). The CDR3 has 12 amino acids. Per the germline V gene, CDR1 is PRHDT and CDR2 is FYEKMQ (reference sequence). V shed 9 bases and J shed 5 bases, with 12 bases lying between them. For the CDR3, the DNA is TGTGCCAGTGGGGGGCCGGTAGATACGCAGTATTTT. Its translation is CASGGPVDTQYF.

There are a few counts of this clone. The rearrangement links TRBV7-9 to TRBJ1-5; 7 bases line up with TRBD1. Germline assignment: CDR1 SEHNR and CDR2 FQNEAQ (reference sequence). J was trimmed by 2 bases and V by 2 bases; bases with no gene match: 3. CDR3 length: 15 residues. The CDR3 region is CASSLTGEGNQPQHF. The CDR3 DNA follows: TGTGCCAGCAGCTTAACAGGGGAGGGCAATCAGCCCCAGCATTTT.

As DNA, the CDR3 is TGCAGCGTTGAAGAGGGATGGACTGAAGCTTTCTTT. Its translation: CSVEEGWTEAFF. The V and J genes are TRBV29-1 and TRBJ1-1, with unresolved D. CDR3 length: 12 residues. Trimming shortened V by 0 bases and J by 5 bases, and 7 bases separated the two germline ends. Germline V gene lookup returns CDR1 SQVTM and CDR2 ANQGSEA.

The V and J genes are TRBV4-1 and TRBJ2-5, with D perhaps TRBD2 (6 bases). V lost 0 bases and J lost 4, with 9 bases in between. In germline, CDR1 is MGHRA, CDR2 YSYEKL. The CDR3 loop spans 14 amino acids. The CDR3: CASSQDAGTETQYF. Here the CDR3 DNA reads TGCGCCAGCAGCCAAGATGCGGGGACAGAGACCCAGTACTTC.

The chain combines TRBV5-6 with TRBJ2-2; D call uncertain. The CDR3 contains 14 residues. From germline, CDR1 is SGHDT and CDR2 YYEEEE. V was trimmed by 2 bases and J by 1 base, leaving 6 bases between them. The CDR3 loop is CASSFVQNTGELFF. In nucleotides, the CDR3 is TGTGCCAGCAGCTTTGTACAGAACACCGGGGAGCTGTTTTTT.